One and the same sample provided the 17 T cell receptor beta chains below, sequenced in a study of regulatory T cells in long-lasting Graves disease. The time point was: newly diagnosed GD, antithyroid drugs for less than 3 months. PBMC-derived RNA was used for the TCR library. Arm-PCR of CDR3 regions and iRepertoire HTBI primers were used to build TCR beta libraries. One entry per CDR3 protein, called by TCRdb with MiXCR from the multiplex PCR reads. The repertoire consists of 410,000 or so distinct CDR3 sequences, with under 15% occurring once and the leading ten covering around 15%. The sample was also reused in another study, on T cells in Graves' hyperthyroidism and ophthalmopathy.

Sequencing used peripheral blood mononuclear cells (PBMCs), obtained at new diagnosis, from a patient treated with antithyroid drugs. The source of these receptors is a woman aged 30 to 39 with Graves disease.

This chain uses TRBV7-9 with TRBJ1-2; a weak D match, TRBD1 (5 bases). CDR3 size: 11 residues. The germline V and J ends were trimmed by 8 bases and 9 bases, with 13 bases remaining between them. Germline V gives CDR1 SEHNR, CDR2 FQNEAQ (reference sequence). The CDR3 nucleotides are TGTGCCAGCTGGGGGGGAACAAGCTACACCTTC. Translated: CASWGGTSYTF.

Only a few counts were recorded for this clonotype. This chain joins TRBV29-1 and TRBJ2-7; weak D call: TRBD1 (7 bases). V was cut by 4 bases and J by 2 bases, with 18 bases left in between. Per the germline V gene, CDR1 is SQVTM and CDR2 is ANQGSEA. The CDR3 runs 15 residues. The CDR3 sequence is CSVGGVEGAPYEQYF. CDR3 nucleotides: TGCAGCGTTGGCGGGGTGGAGGGGGCGCCCTACGAGCAGTACTTC.

This chain uses TRBV6-2 or TRBV6-3 with TRBJ2-3, with D possibly matching TRBD2 (5 bases). The germline V gene encodes CDR1 MNHEY and CDR2 SVGEGT. V was pared by 0 bases and J by 2 bases, with 9 bases between. There are 15 residues in the CDR3. CDR3 nucleotide sequence: TGTGCCAGCAGTTACTCGAGGACTCTCACAGATACGCAGTATTTT. Amino acid sequence: CASSYSRTLTDTQYF.

This clonotype has at least ten counts. The gene calls are TRBV5-5 and TRBJ2-7, with a possible D match to TRBD2 (6 bases). Germline V gives CDR1 SGHKS, CDR2 YYEKEE (reference sequence). The CDR3 spans 15 residues. V lost 0 bases and J 0 bases, leaving 10 bases between the germline ends. The CDR3 spells CASSLVGSVSYEQYF. The CDR3 region has the DNA TGTGCCAGCAGCTTGGTCGGGAGCGTCTCCTACGAGCAGTACTTC.

The CDR3 sequence is CASSSIGSGRAPSRDTQYF. In DNA, the CDR3 is TGTGCCAGCAGCTCGATCGGGAGCGGGAGGGCTCCGAGTAGAGATACGCAGTATTTT. This rearrangement joins TRBV11-2 to TRBJ2-3; 10 bases are shared with TRBD2. This CDR3 has 19 residues. Trimming removed 4 bases from V and 5 bases from J; junction bases left unmatched: 18. Germline V gene data show CDR1 as SGHAT and CDR2 as FQNNGV.

This chain links TRBV10-1 with TRBJ1-5; weak D call: TRBD1 (5 bases). V was cut by 1 base and J by 3 bases, with 13 bases left in between. The CDR3 totals 16 residues. Germline CDR1 reads WNHNN; CDR2 reads SYGVQD (reference sequence). The CDR3 DNA is TGCGCCAGCAGTGAGTTCGCTGACAGACTCAATCAGCCCCAGCATTTT. Its protein product is CASSEFADRLNQPQHF.

This clonotype was observed at least ten times. J is TRBJ2-6 and V is TRBV6-1; D gene unclear. The CDR3 is 13 residues long. Germline assignment: CDR1 MNHNS and CDR2 SASEGT. The V gene lost 10 bases and the J gene lost 0 bases, with 7 bases spanning the gap. The CDR3 protein is CATLNSGANVLTF. CDR3 nucleotides: TGTGCCACACTAAACTCTGGGGCCAACGTCCTGACTTTC.

This clonotype was observed many times. The chain carries TRBV9 and TRBJ2-1, with TRBD1 matching 7 bases. Losses at the gene ends were 3 bases for V and 2 bases for J; bases not matched to a gene: 11. Germline V lookup: CDR1 SGDLS, CDR2 YYNGEE. The CDR3 consists of 17 residues. CDR3 bases: TGTGCCAGCAGCGAGTGGACAGGTCGAGGCCCCTACAATGAGCAGTTCTTC. Its translation: CASSEWTGRGPYNEQFF. Full variable domain (missing parts from reference TRBV9 and TRBJ2-1): DSGVTQTPKHLITATGQRVTLRCSPRSGDLSVYWYQQSLDQGLQFLIQYYNGEERAKGNILERFSAQQFPDLHSELNLSSLELGDSALYFCASSEWTGRGPYNEQFFGPGTRLTVL.

This clonotype has just a few counts. The DNA for the CDR3 is TGTGCCAGCAGCTTAAAGGGACCGGGGACCAGCTCCTACGAGCAGTACTTC. This codes for CASSLKGPGTSSYEQYF. The rearrangement joins TRBV7-3 to TRBJ2-7; perhaps D is TRBD1 or TRBD2 (5 bases each). Germline loops: CDR1 SGHTA, CDR2 FQGTGA. CDR3 size: 17 residues. V shed 1 base and J shed 0 bases, with 16 bases lying between them.

This clonotype was observed at least ten times. This chain uses TRBV11-2 with TRBJ2-2, with D possibly TRBD2 on 5 matching bases. V was trimmed by 0 bases and J by 1 base, leaving 12 bases between them. Per germline, CDR1 SGHAT and CDR2 FQNNGV. The CDR3 sequence is 17 residues long. The DNA of the CDR3 is TGTGCCAGCAGCTTAGATAGAGTTCGGGGGAACACCGGGGAGCTGTTTTTT. It is translated as CASSLDRVRGNTGELFF. Full variable domain (outside the CDR3, taken from reference TRBV11-2 and TRBJ2-2): EAGVAQSPRYKIIEKRQSVAFWCNPISGHATLYWYQQILGQGPKLLIQFQNNGVVDDSQLPKDRFSAERLKGVDSTLKIQPAKLEDSAVYLCASSLDRVRGNTGELFFGEGSRLTVL.

This clonotype was counted at least ten times. The chain has TRBV2 and TRBJ1-4; D is uncertain. The germline CDR1 and CDR2 sequences are SNHLY and FYNNEI. The CDR3 is 13 residues long. Trimming cost V 8 bases and J 0 bases, with 7 bases left between them. The CDR3 spells CASCSATNEKLFF. As DNA, the CDR3 is TGTGCCAGCTGTTCAGCAACTAATGAAAAACTGTTTTTT.

This chain links TRBV9 with TRBJ2-5; the D gene could be TRBD1 or TRBD2 (6 bases each). With 4 bases removed from V and 3 bases from J, the gap between germline ends came to 13 bases. The CDR3 sequence is 14 residues long. Germline loops: CDR1 SGDLS, CDR2 YYNGEE. The CDR3 sequence is CASSTPRGEETQYF. DNA for the CDR3: TGTGCCAGCAGCACCCCAAGGGGGGAAGAGACCCAGTACTTC.

This clonotype occurred a few times. At one end the junction does not follow the germline gene, possibly because of a read error. The chain joins TRBV27 to TRBJ1-2; 9 bases fit TRBD1. This CDR3 has 16 residues. CDR1 is MNHEY, CDR2 SMNVEV, per germline (reference sequence). As DNA, the CDR3 is TGTGCCAGCAGTCCATTAGGGGGACAGGGCCCCTATCGCTACACCTTC. It translates to CASSPLGGQGPYRYTF.

This clonotype has at least ten counts. The V and J genes are TRBV4-1 and TRBJ2-7, with TRBD2 matching 7 bases. Germline CDR1 and CDR2: MGHRA and YSYEKL. The CDR3 is 15 residues long. V dropped 6 bases and J dropped 5; count of bases not matched to a gene: 13. CDR3: CASSLSAGARNEQYF. The CDR3 bases are TGCGCCAGCAGTTTATCGGCGGGAGCTCGGAACGAGCAGTACTTC.

This clonotype was observed many times. V usage is TRBV20-1 and J usage is TRBJ2-2, with 9 bases lining up with TRBD2. CDR1 is DFQATT, CDR2 SNEGSKA, per germline (reference sequence). J was trimmed by 1 base and V by 3 bases; bases with no gene match: 6. CDR3 length equals 16 residues. CDR3 sequence: CSARPAGGLNTGELFF. The DNA of the CDR3 is TGCAGTGCTAGGCCAGCGGGAGGCCTGAACACCGGGGAGCTGTTTTTT.

This clonotype came up a few times. A much bigger clone sits one base away, suggesting this may be a read error. The chain carries TRBV20-1 and TRBJ2-5; D is uncertain. The germline CDR1 and CDR2 sequences are DFQATT and SNEGSKA (reference sequence). This CDR3 region has 11 residues. The CDR3 sequence is CSARGQETQCF. The CDR3 nucleotides are TGCAGTGCTAGAGGCCAAGAGACCCAGTGCTTC.

Many counts were recorded for this clonotype. V and J are TRBV28 and TRBJ2-1; 9 nucleotides line up with TRBD2. Germline V gives CDR1 MDHEN, CDR2 SYDVKM. This CDR3 is built from 15 residues. V trimming: 11 bases; J trimming: 5 bases; junction bases outside the gene matches: 13. CDR3 amino acids: CAARVGREGNNEQFF. CDR3 sequence (DNA): TGTGCCGCCCGAGTGGGGCGGGAGGGGAACAATGAGCAGTTCTTC.